This T cell receptor (beta chain) appears in the sequencing data of a study of blood T cell repertoires in COVID-19. Researchers sorted participants into cohorts using their self-reported clinical history. Germline CDR1 is LNHDA and CDR2 is SQIVND (reference sequence). With 7 bases removed from V and 1 base from J, the gap between germline ends came to 16 bases. There are 15 residues in the CDR3. Using immunoSEQ multiplex PCR, the repertoire was profiled, and TCRdb retains in-frame clones only, with some absent. The sample has almost 500,000 clones, around 85% seen once. Sequencing was carried out using PBMCs or T cells enriched from blood (not recorded which). The genes are TRBV19 and TRBJ1-2; TRBD1 is a possible D gene (6 bases). This TCR came from a woman aged 60 to 75 who had recovered from COVID-19. This CDR3 reads CASTAGTFFNYGYTF. The CDR3 nucleotides are TGTGCCAGTACAGCCGGGACATTTTTTAACTATGGCTACACCTTC.